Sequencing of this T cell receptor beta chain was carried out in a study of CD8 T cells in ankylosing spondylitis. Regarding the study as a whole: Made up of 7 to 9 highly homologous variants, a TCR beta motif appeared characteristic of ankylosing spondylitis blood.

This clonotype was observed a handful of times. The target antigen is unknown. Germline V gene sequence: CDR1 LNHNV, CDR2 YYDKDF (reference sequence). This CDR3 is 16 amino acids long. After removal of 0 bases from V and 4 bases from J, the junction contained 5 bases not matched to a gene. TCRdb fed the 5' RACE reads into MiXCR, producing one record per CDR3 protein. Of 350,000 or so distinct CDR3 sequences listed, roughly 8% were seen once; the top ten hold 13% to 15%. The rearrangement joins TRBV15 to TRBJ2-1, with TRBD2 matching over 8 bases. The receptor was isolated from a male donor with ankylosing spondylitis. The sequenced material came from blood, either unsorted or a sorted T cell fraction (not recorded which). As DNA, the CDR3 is TGTGCCACCAGCAGAGATAATAGCGGGATTTACAATGAGCAGTTCTTC. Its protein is CATSRDNSGIYNEQFF.